Listed here are 21 T cell receptor beta chains from one sample, sequenced in a study of beta chain features in type 1 diabetes (dated by TCRdb to between 2018 and 2020). Library preparation employed the immunoSEQ multiplex PCR assay. The High Capacity cDNA Reverse Transcription Kit was used to reverse transcribe all of the isolated RNA, meaning that expressed TCRB transcripts were what got sequenced. Imported from immuneACCESS, the table was reduced by TCRdb to in-frame sequences with V and J called. These copies leave out some clones; in studies compared against another copy, an unresolved V gene accounts for under half, and the cause of the remainder is not known. This sample holds 900,000 or so clones; roughly 15% were observed only once. The ten largest clones capture about 0.02% of the sample. Material for sequencing was naive CD4+ T cells from blood. The cell subset or site label, read with the paper, signifies: true naive CD4+ T cells. Receptors were obtained from a woman between 18 and 29 years old in good health.

This chain joins TRBV7-2 and TRBJ2-6, with D unresolved. CDR1 and CDR2 from the germline V gene are SGHTA and FQGNSA. The CDR3 totals 17 residues. V dropped 5 bases and J dropped 1 base, with 15 bases sitting between them. CDR3 in DNA: TGTGCCAGCAGCGCCCGGACGAGGTTTTCTGGGGCCAACGTCCTGACTTTC. As protein: CASSARTRFSGANVLTF. The variable domain in full, with the rest retrieved from reference TRBV7-2 and TRBJ2-6, is GAGVSQSPSNKVTEKGKDVELRCDPISGHTALYWYRQSLGQGLEFLIYFQGNSAPDKSGLPSDRFSAERTGGSVSTLTIQRTQQEDSAVYLCASSARTRFSGANVLTFGAGSRLTVL.

The chain is built from TRBV4-2 and TRBJ2-5; TRBD1 aligns across 8 bases. The CDR3 spans 14 residues. The germline gives CDR1 LGHNA, CDR2 YNFKEQ. The trim removed 5 bases at V and 4 bases at J, leaving 6 bases unmatched. The CDR3 sequence is CASSLQGARETQYF. The CDR3 DNA sequence: TGTGCCAGCAGCTTGCAGGGGGCGAGAGAGACCCAGTACTTC.

This clone has only a few counts. The rearrangement joins TRBV10-3 to TRBJ2-3; maybe TRBD1 (5 bases). Trimming removed 1 base at V and 2 bases at J, with 10 bases between. The CDR3 spans 15 residues. Germline V gene sequence: CDR1 ENHRY, CDR2 SYGVKD. The CDR3 DNA sequence: TGTGCCATCAGTGAGTTTCAGGGTTCCACAGATACGCAGTATTTT. Translating it yields CAISEFQGSTDTQYF.

This clone was counted only a few times. This chain links TRBV5-4 with TRBJ2-2, with a weak D call TRBD2 (6 bases). Trimming shortened V by 4 bases and J by 4 bases, and 11 bases separated the two germline ends. In germline, CDR1 is SGHNT, CDR2 YYREEE (reference sequence). The CDR3 contains 14 residues. The CDR3 DNA follows: TGTGCCAGCAGCCCGAGGGAGGTCACCGGGGAGCTGTTTTTT. As protein: CASSPREVTGELFF.

For this clone: Additional DNA sequences in this sample encode the identical CDR3. The chain carries TRBV28 and TRBJ2-1; tentative D call: TRBD2 (6 bases). CDR3 size: 15 residues. Germline V gene sequence: CDR1 MDHEN, CDR2 SYDVKM. V was shortened by 5 bases and J by 2 bases, with 13 bases between the two germline ends. In DNA, the CDR3 is TGTGCCAGCAGTCCTTCCTCGGGAGCCTACAATGAGCAGTTCTTC. This codes for CASSPSSGAYNEQFF.

The genes are TRBV7-3 and TRBJ2-1; 8 nucleotides match TRBD2. The V gene end was trimmed by 5 bases and the J gene end by 8 bases; junction bases not matched to a gene: 5. Germline values: CDR1 SGHTA, CDR2 FQGTGA. This CDR3 region has 13 residues. The CDR3 protein is CASSPSGGYEQFF. The CDR3 coding sequence is TGTGCCAGCAGCCCCTCGGGGGGGTATGAGCAGTTCTTC.

This chain uses TRBV9 with TRBJ2-2; 9 bases are shared with TRBD2. CDR3 size: 16 residues. Germline V gene lookup returns CDR1 SGDLS and CDR2 YYNGEE. The junction had 7 bases not matched to a gene; V was cut back by 4 bases and J by 3 bases. CDR3 amino acids: CASSPRLAEYTGELFF. For the CDR3, the DNA is TGTGCCAGCAGCCCACGACTAGCGGAGTACACCGGGGAGCTGTTTTTT.

The chain couples TRBV28 to TRBJ2-1, with 11 nucleotides matching TRBD2. Germline trimming cut 4 bases from V and 10 bases from J; bases unmatched to any gene: 15. CDR1 and CDR2 (germline): MDHEN, SYDVKM. This CDR3 has 17 residues. The CDR3 sequence is CASSSVSGTSGLMEQFF. DNA for the CDR3: TGTGCCAGCAGTTCTGTGTCGGGGACTAGCGGCCTTATGGAGCAGTTCTTC.

This clone was seen a few times. The rearrangement uses TRBV9 and TRBJ1-2, with D unclear. V was shortened by 3 bases and J by 4 bases, with 16 bases between the two germline ends. The V gene's germline CDR1 is SGDLS and CDR2 YYNGEE. CDR3 size: 15 residues. Written as DNA, the CDR3 is TGTGCCAGCAGCGCCATTCAGGACGGAAGCTATGGCTACACCTTC. This encodes CASSAIQDGSYGYTF.

The chain links TRBV15 to TRBJ2-5; no clear D gene. The CDR3 covers 13 residues. The germline V and J ends were trimmed by 1 base and 3 bases, with 6 bases remaining between them. The germline CDR1 and CDR2 sequences are LNHNV and YYDKDF (reference sequence). This chain's CDR3 is CATSRAKEETQYF. CDR3 in DNA: TGTGCCACCAGCAGAGCGAAGGAAGAGACCCAGTACTTC.

This clone was observed a few times. The chain couples TRBV28 to TRBJ2-7; D not resolved. The germline V gene encodes CDR1 MDHEN and CDR2 SYDVKM. V dropped 3 bases and J dropped 0 bases, with 12 bases sitting between them. This CDR3 has 15 amino acids. The CDR3 here is CASSFLTDGSYEQYF. The CDR3 DNA follows: TGTGCCAGCAGTTTCCTAACCGACGGCTCCTACGAGCAGTACTTC.

This clone was detected only a few times. The chain couples TRBV2 to TRBJ2-1; D may be TRBD2 (5 bases). This CDR3 comprises 15 residues. V dropped 1 base and J dropped 10 bases, with 17 bases sitting between them. Germline V gene data show CDR1 as SNHLY and CDR2 as FYNNEI. The CDR3 spells CASSEVARTEYEQFF. The CDR3 DNA sequence: TGTGCCAGCAGTGAAGTAGCGCGGACGGAGTACGAGCAGTTCTTC.

The rearrangement uses TRBV7-2 and TRBJ2-7, with 7 bases matching TRBD2. Per germline, CDR1 SGHTA and CDR2 FQGNSA. There are 16 residues in the CDR3. After removal of 5 bases from V and 7 bases from J, the junction contained 17 bases not matched to a gene. CDR3 nucleotide sequence: TGTGCCAGCAGCCTCGGCTCTGTGACTAGCTATCGTGAGCAGTACTTC. Protein: CASSLGSVTSYREQYF.

This clone was counted ten times or more. The chain recombines TRBV10-3 with TRBJ1-2; the D is unclear. Trimming left V 8 bases short and J 4 bases short, with 8 bases between. The CDR3 is made up of 11 amino acids. Germline V lookup: CDR1 ENHRY, CDR2 SYGVKD. CDR3 loop: CAIGAGYGYTF. Here the CDR3 DNA reads TGTGCCATCGGCGCAGGCTATGGCTACACCTTC.

The sample holds a few counts of this clone. This chain links TRBV27 with TRBJ2-5, with TRBD2 identical over 11 bases. V was clipped by 6 bases and J by 9 bases; unmatched bases: 9. The CDR3 length is 14 residues. From germline, CDR1 is MNHEY and CDR2 SMNVEV (reference sequence). The DNA of the CDR3 is TGTGCCAGCAGACTGACTAGCGGGGCCTTGGCCCAGTACTTC. Protein product: CASRLTSGALAQYF.

The V call is TRBV9, the J call TRBJ2-1; 11 bases agree with TRBD2. Germline CDR1 SGDLS, CDR2 YYNGEE. There are 15 residues in the CDR3. Trimming at V came to 4 bases and at J to 10 bases, leaving 10 bases not matched to a gene. CDR3 region: CASSPGLAVFVEQFF. In DNA form, the CDR3 reads TGTGCCAGCAGCCCGGGACTAGCGGTTTTCGTCGAGCAGTTCTTC.

A word on this clone: This clone may be a read error of a much larger clone one base away. The chain links TRBV7-2 to TRBJ2-1, with D perhaps TRBD1 (6 bases). Per the germline V gene, CDR1 is SGHTA and CDR2 is FQGNSA. V was trimmed by 5 bases and J by 5 bases, leaving 7 bases between them. The CDR3 is 12 amino acids. The CDR3 DNA is TGTGCCAGCAGCCGGGACAACAATGAGCAGTTCTTC. Translating it yields CASSRDNNEQFF.

This chain uses TRBV10-3 with TRBJ1-1; D unclear. There are 13 residues in the CDR3. Germline lookup yields CDR1 ENHRY and CDR2 SYGVKD. The V and J ends lost 4 bases and 5 bases respectively, with 11 bases between them. Here the CDR3 DNA reads TGTGCCATCAGTGGCGTTAGGAGGACTGAAGCTTTCTTT. Its translation: CAISGVRRTEAFF.

This chain connects TRBV29-1 to TRBJ2-4; D assignment may be TRBD1 or TRBD2 (5 bases each). CDR3 length equals 13 residues. V was shortened by 4 bases and J by 6 bases, with 13 bases between the two germline ends. The V gene's germline CDR1 is SQVTM and CDR2 ANQGSEA. The CDR3 DNA is TGCAGCGTTGGCCAGGGCGGAGGAAACATTCAGTACTTC. Translating gives CSVGQGGGNIQYF. The full variable domain, in which reference TRBV29-1 and TRBJ2-4 provide the parts outside the CDR3, is SAVISQKPSRDICQRGTSLTIQCQVDSQVTMMFWYRQQPGQSLTLIATANQGSEATYESGFVIDKFPISRPNLTFSTLTVSNMSPEDSSIYLCSVGQGGGNIQYFGAGTRLSVL.

This clone has just a few counts. J is TRBJ2-6 and V is TRBV27, with D perhaps being TRBD1 or TRBD2 (5 bases each). The CDR3 contains 16 residues. With 2 bases removed from V and 0 bases from J, the gap between germline ends came to 8 bases. CDR1 and CDR2 (germline): MNHEY, SMNVEV (reference sequence). The CDR3, as DNA: TGTGCCAGCAGTTTACGGGGCACCTCTGGGGCCAACGTCCTGACTTTC. This sequence encodes CASSLRGTSGANVLTF.

This chain joins TRBV27 and TRBJ2-7; D may match TRBD1 or TRBD2 (5 bases each). The V gene lost 6 bases and the J gene lost 3 bases, with 18 bases spanning the gap. Germline CDR1 is MNHEY and CDR2 is SMNVEV (reference sequence). The CDR3 loop spans 15 amino acids. CDR3 residues: CASSRAGRDHYEQYF. The CDR3 bases are TGTGCCAGCAGCCGGGCCGGCAGGGACCACTACGAGCAGTACTTC.